This T cell receptor (beta chain) was captured by sequencing in a study of T cell responses to AZD1222 COVID-19 vaccine. Study-wide points: AZD1222 recipients seropositive at baseline numbered only 5 to 7.

V was shortened by 1 base and J by 7 bases, with 7 bases between the two germline ends. There are 11 residues in the CDR3. In germline, CDR1 is DFQATT, CDR2 SNEGSKA (reference sequence). This table comes from immunoSEQ multiplex PCR, and its TCRdb copy is limited to in-frame clones, with some not included. Counted here are 130,000 to 150,000 clones, 80% to 90% occurring once; the ten biggest clones make up 4.5% to 6.5%. Worth noting for this clone: Its antigen is still unknown.

Sequencing used peripheral blood, obtained on day 0 of AZD1222 vaccination. The rearrangement links TRBV20-1 to TRBJ1-1; D call uncertain. The sequence was obtained from an adult in good health. The CDR3: CSARGEFEAFF. As DNA, the CDR3 is TGCAGTGCTAGAGGGGAGTTTGAAGCTTTCTTT.